This paragraph covers one TCR beta chain sequence. CDR1 and CDR2 from the germline V gene are LGHNA and YSLEER. This CDR3 contains 16 residues. V dropped 1 base and J dropped 1 base, with 10 bases sitting between them. The data were obtained in a study of T cell responses to AZD1222 COVID-19 vaccine. The method was immunoSEQ multiplex PCR; TCRdb's version includes in-frame clones alone and lacks a portion of them. The table has 150,000 to 200,000 clones, about nine tenths seen once. The source was peripheral blood, collected on day 0 of AZD1222 vaccination. The receptor was derived from an adult in good health. The chain employs TRBV4-3 and TRBJ2-2, with a weak D call TRBD2 (6 bases). The CDR3 sequence: CASSQGRALNTGELFF. The CDR3 coding sequence is TGCGCCAGCAGCCAAGGGAGGGCCCTGAACACCGGGGAGCTGTTTTTT.